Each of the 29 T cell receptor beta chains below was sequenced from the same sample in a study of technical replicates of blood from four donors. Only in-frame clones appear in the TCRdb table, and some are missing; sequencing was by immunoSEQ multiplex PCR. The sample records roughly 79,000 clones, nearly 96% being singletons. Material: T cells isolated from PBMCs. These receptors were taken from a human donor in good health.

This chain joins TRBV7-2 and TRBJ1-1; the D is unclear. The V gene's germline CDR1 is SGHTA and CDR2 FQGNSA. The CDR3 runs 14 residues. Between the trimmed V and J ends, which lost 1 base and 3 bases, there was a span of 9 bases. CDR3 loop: CASSLVVGYTEAFF. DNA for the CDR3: TGTGCCAGCAGCTTAGTAGTGGGCTACACTGAAGCTTTCTTT.

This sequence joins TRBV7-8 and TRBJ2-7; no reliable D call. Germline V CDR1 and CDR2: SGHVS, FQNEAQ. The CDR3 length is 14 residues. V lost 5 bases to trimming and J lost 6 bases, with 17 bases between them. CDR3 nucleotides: TGTGCCAGCAGCCCCCACGGAGCACCCGTCGAGCAGTACTTC. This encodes CASSPHGAPVEQYF. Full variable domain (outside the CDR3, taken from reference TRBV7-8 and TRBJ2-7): GAGVSQSPRYKVAKRGQDVALRCDPISGHVSLFWYQQALGQGPEFLTYFQNEAQLDKSGLPSDRFFAERPEGSVSTLKIQRTQQEDSAVYLCASSPHGAPVEQYFGPGTRLTVT.

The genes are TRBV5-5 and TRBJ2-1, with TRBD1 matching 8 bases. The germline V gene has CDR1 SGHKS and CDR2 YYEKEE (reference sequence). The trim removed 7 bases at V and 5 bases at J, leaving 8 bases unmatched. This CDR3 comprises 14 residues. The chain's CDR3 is CASLPGQVNNEQFF. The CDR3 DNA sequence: TGTGCCAGCCTCCCGGGACAGGTCAACAATGAGCAGTTCTTC.

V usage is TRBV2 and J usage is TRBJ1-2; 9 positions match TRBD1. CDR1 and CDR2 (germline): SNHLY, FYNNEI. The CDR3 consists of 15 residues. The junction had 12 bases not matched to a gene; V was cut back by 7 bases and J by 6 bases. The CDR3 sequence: CASTLQWGTGNGYTF. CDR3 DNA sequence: TGTGCCAGCACTCTCCAATGGGGGACAGGGAATGGCTACACCTTC.

CDR3 sequence (DNA): TGTGCCACCAGCAGAGATACAGGAGAAGTGGGATACAATGAGCAGTTCTTC. As protein: CATSRDTGEVGYNEQFF. V gene TRBV15 combines with J gene TRBJ2-1; a weak D match, TRBD1 (5 bases). V gave up 0 bases and J gave up 4 bases, with 16 bases separating them. The CDR3 spans 17 residues. Germline V CDR1 and CDR2: LNHNV, YYDKDF (reference sequence).

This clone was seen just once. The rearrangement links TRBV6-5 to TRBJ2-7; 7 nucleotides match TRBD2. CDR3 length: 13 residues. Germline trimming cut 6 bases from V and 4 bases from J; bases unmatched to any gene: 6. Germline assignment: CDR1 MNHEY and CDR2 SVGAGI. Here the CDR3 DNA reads TGTGCCAGCAGAGGCGGGGAGGGGTACGAGCAGTACTTC. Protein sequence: CASRGGEGYEQYF.

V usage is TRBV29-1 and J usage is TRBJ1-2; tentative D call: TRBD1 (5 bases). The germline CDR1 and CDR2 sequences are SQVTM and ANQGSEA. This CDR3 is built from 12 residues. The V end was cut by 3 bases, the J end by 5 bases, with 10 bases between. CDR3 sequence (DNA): TGCAGCGTTGACACAGGATGGTATGGCTACACCTTC. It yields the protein CSVDTGWYGYTF.

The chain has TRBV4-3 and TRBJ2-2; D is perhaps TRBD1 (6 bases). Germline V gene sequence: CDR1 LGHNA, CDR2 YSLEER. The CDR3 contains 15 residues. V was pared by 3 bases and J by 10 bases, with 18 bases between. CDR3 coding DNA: TGCGCCAGCAGCCACGCCGACACAGGGTCGTCGGAGCTGTTTTTT. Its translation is CASSHADTGSSELFF.

The CDR3 nucleotides are TGTGCCAGCAGTTCAGGACAGGTCTCCTACGAGCAGTACTTC. Translating gives CASSSGQVSYEQYF. The chain combines TRBV2 with TRBJ2-7; 7 bases match TRBD1. The V segment lost 5 bases and the J segment 0 bases; nucleotides outside the gene matches: 4. This CDR3 is 14 amino acids long. Germline CDR1 is SNHLY and CDR2 is FYNNEI.

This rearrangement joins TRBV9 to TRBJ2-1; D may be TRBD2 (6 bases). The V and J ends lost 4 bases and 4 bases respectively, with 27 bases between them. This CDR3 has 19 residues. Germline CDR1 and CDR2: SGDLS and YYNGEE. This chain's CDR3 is CASSSPSGRDKLEYNEQFF. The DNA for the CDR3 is TGTGCCAGCAGCTCTCCCAGCGGGCGGGATAAGCTAGAGTACAATGAGCAGTTCTTC.

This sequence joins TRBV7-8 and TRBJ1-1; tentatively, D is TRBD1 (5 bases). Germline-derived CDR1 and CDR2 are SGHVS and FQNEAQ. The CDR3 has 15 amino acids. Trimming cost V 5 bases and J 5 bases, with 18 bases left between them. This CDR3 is CASSPELPGQTEAFF. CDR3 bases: TGTGCCAGCAGCCCAGAACTCCCAGGGCAAACTGAAGCTTTCTTT.

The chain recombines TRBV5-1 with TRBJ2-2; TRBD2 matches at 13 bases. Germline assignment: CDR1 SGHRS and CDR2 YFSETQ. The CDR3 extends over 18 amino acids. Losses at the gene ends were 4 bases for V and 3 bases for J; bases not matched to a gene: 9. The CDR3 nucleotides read TGCGCCAGCAGCCGGGGACTAGCGGGATTTACGGACACCGGGGAGCTGTTTTTT. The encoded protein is CASSRGLAGFTDTGELFF.

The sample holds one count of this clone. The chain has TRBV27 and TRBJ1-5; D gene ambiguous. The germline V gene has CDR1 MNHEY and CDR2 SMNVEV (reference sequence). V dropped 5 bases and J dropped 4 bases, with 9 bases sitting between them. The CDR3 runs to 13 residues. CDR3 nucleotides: TGTGCCAGCAGTGTACGGGATAATCAGCCCCAGCATTTT. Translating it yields CASSVRDNQPQHF.

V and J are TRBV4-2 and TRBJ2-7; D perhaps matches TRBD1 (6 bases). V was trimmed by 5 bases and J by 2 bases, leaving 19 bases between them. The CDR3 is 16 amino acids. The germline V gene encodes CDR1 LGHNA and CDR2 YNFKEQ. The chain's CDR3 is CASSYNTGTRAYEQYF. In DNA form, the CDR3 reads TGTGCCAGCAGCTACAACACCGGGACAAGAGCCTACGAGCAGTACTTC.

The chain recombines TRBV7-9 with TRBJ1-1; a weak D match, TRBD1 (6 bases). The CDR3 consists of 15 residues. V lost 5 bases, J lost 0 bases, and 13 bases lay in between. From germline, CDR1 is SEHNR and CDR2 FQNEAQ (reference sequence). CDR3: CASSHRQALNTEAFF. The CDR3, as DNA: TGTGCCAGCAGCCACCGACAGGCTCTGAACACTGAAGCTTTCTTT.

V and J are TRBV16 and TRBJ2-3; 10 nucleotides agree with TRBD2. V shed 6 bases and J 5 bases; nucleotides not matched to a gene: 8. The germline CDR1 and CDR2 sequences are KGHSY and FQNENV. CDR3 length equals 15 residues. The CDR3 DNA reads TGTGCCAGCAGTAGCGGGAGGACTGGAATAGATACGCAGTATTTT. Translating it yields CASSSGRTGIDTQYF.

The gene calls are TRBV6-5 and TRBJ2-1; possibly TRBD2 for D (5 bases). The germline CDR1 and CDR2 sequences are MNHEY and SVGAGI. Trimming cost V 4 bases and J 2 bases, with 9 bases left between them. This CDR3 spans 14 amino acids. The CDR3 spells CASSFSGAYNEQFF. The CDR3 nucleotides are TGTGCCAGCAGTTTCAGCGGAGCCTACAATGAGCAGTTCTTC.

The chain's CDR3 is CASSPSRDSKEQFF. DNA of the CDR3: TGCGCCAGCAGCCCCTCCCGGGACTCCAAAGAGCAGTTCTTC. The rearrangement joins TRBV5-1 to TRBJ2-1; tentatively, D is TRBD2 (6 bases). This CDR3 is built from 14 residues. Trimming shortened V by 4 bases and J by 10 bases, and 18 bases separated the two germline ends. From germline, CDR1 is SGHRS and CDR2 YFSETQ. The whole variable domain, remainder taken from reference TRBV5-1 and TRBJ2-1, is KAGVTQTPRYLIKTRGQQVTLSCSPISGHRSVSWYQQTPGQGLQFLFEYFSETQRNKGNFPGRFSGRQFSNSRSEMNVSTLELGDSALYLCASSPSRDSKEQFFGPGTRLTVL.

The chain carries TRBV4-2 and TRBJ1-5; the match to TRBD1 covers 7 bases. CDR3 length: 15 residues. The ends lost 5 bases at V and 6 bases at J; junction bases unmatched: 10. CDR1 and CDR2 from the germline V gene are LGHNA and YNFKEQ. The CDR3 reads CASSANRGSFQPQHF. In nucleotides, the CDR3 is TGTGCCAGCAGCGCAAACAGGGGTAGTTTTCAGCCCCAGCATTTT.

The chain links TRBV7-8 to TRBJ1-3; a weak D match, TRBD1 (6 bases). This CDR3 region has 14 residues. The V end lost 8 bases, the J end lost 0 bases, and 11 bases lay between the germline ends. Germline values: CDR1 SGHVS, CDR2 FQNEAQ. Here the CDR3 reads CASATGTSGNTIYF. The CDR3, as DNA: TGTGCCAGCGCAACAGGGACCTCTGGAAACACCATATATTTT.

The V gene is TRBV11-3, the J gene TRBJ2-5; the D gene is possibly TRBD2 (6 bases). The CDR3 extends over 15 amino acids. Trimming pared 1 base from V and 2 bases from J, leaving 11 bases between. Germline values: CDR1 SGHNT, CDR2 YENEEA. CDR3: CASSLGREPQETQYF. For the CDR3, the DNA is TGTGCCAGCAGCTTAGGACGGGAGCCTCAAGAGACCCAGTACTTC.

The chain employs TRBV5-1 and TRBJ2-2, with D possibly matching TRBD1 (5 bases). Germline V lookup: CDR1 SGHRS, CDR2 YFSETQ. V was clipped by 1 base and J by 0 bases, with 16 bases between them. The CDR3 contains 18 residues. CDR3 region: CASSLMVWGRPNTGELFF. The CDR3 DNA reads TGCGCCAGCAGCTTGATGGTGTGGGGCCGGCCGAACACCGGGGAGCTGTTTTTT.

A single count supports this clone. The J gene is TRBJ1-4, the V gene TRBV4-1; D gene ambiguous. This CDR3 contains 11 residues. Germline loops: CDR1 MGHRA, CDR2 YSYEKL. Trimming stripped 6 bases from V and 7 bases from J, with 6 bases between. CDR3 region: CASSESEKLFF. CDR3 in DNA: TGCGCCAGCAGTGAGAGTGAAAAACTGTTTTTT.

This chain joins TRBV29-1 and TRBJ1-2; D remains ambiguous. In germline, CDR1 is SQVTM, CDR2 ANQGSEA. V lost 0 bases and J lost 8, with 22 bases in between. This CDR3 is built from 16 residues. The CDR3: CSVEDRTFRGGAGYTF. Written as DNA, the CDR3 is TGCAGCGTTGAAGATCGAACTTTCCGGGGAGGAGCGGGCTACACCTTC.

This CDR3 reads CASSRTLAGVWDEQFF. The CDR3 DNA follows: TGTGCCAGCAGTCGCACCCTAGCGGGAGTATGGGATGAGCAGTTCTTC. V usage is TRBV11-3 and J usage is TRBJ2-1, with 10 bases identical to TRBD2. The ends lost 6 bases at V and 8 bases at J; junction bases unmatched: 13. The CDR3 length is 16 residues. Germline lookup yields CDR1 SGHNT and CDR2 YENEEA.

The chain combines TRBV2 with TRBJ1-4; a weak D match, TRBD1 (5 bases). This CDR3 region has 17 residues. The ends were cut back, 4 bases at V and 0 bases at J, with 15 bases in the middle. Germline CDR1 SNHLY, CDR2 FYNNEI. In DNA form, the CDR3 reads TGTGCCAGCAGTGGGGCCCAGACAGAAACAACTAATGAAAAACTGTTTTTT. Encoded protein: CASSGAQTETTNEKLFF.

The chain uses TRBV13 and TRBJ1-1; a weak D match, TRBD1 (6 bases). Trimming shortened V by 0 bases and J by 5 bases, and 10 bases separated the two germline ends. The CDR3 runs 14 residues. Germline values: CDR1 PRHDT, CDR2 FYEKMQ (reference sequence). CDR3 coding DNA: TGTGCCAGCAGCTTAGGGAGTAGGGGGACTGAAGCTTTCTTT. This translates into CASSLGSRGTEAFF.

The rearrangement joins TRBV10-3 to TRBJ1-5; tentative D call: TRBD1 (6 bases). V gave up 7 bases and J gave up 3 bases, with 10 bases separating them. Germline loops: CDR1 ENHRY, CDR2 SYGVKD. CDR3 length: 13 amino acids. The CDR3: CAITGAANQPQHF. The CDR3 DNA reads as TGTGCCATCACAGGGGCGGCCAATCAGCCCCAGCATTTT.

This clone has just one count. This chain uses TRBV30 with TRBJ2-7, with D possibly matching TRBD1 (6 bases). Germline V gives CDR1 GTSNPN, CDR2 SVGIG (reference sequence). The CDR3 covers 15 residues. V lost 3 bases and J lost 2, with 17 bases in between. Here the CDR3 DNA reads TGTGCCTGGAGGGCCGGGACAACAGTAACCTACGAGCAGTACTTC. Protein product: CAWRAGTTVTYEQYF.